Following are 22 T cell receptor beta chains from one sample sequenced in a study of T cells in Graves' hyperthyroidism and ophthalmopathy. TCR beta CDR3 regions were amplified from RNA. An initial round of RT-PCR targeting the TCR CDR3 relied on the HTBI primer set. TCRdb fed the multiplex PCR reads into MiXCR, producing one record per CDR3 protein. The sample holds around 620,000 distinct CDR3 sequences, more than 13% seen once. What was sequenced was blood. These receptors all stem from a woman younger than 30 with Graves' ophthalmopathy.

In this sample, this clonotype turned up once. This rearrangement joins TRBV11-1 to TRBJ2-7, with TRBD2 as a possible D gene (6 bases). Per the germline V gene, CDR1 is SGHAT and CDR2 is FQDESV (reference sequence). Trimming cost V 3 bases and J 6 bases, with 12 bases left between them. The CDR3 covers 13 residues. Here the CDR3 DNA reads TGTGCCAGCAGCTTCGCAACCGGGAGCGAGCAGTACTTC. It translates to CASSFATGSEQYF.

The DNA for the CDR3 is TGTGCCAGCAGCGGGACGGCCGAAGATACGCAGTATTTT. Translating it yields CASSGTAEDTQYF. This rearrangement joins TRBV27 to TRBJ2-3; the D gene could be TRBD1 or TRBD2 (5 bases each). V dropped 6 bases and J dropped 5 bases, with 12 bases sitting between them. CDR3 length equals 13 residues. Germline V CDR1 and CDR2: MNHEY, SMNVEV (reference sequence).

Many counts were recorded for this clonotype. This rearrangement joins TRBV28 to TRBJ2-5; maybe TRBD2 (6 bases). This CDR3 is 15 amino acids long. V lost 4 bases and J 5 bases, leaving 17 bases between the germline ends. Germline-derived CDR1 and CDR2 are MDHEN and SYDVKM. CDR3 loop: CASSSHREKAETQYF. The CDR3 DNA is TGTGCCAGCAGTTCCCACCGGGAGAAGGCGGAGACCCAGTACTTC. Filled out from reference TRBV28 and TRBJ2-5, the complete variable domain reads DVKVTQSSRYLVKRTGEKVFLECVQDMDHENMFWYRQDPGLGLRLIYFSYDVKMKEKGDIPEGYSVSREKKERFSLILESASTNQTSMYLCASSSHREKAETQYFGPGTRLLVL.

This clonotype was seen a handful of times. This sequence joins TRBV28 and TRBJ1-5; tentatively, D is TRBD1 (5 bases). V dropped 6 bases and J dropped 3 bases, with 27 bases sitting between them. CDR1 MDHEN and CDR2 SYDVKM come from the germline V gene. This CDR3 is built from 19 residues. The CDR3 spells CASSGGGGWQTLNNQPQHF. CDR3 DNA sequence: TGTGCCAGCAGCGGGGGGGGGGGGTGGCAGACGCTGAACAATCAGCCCCAGCATTTT.

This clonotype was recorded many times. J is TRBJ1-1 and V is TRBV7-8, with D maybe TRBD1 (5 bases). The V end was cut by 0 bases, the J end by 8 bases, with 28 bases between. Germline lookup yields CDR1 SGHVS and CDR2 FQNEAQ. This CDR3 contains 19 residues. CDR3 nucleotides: TGTGCCAGCAGCTTAGCGAGTGTTGGTTGGGTAAGGGGAGGTTTGGAAGCTTTCTTT. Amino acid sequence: CASSLASVGWVRGGLEAFF.

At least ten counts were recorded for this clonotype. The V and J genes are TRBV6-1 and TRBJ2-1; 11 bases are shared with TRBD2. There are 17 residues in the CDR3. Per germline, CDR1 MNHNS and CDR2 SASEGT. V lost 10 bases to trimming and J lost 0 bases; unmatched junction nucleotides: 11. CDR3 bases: TGTGCCACCCTCGGACTAGCGGGCTCCAGCTCCTACAATGAGCAGTTCTTC. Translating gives CATLGLAGSSSYNEQFF.

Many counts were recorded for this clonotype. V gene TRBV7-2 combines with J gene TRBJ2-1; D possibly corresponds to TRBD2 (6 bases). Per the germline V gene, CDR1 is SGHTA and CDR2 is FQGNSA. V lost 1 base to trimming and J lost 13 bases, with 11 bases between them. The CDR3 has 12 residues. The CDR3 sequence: CASSLDRSGQFF. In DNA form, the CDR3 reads TGTGCCAGCAGCTTAGATCGTAGCGGTCAGTTCTTC. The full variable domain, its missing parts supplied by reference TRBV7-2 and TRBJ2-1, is GAGVSQSPSNKVTEKGKDVELRCDPISGHTALYWYRQSLGQGLEFLIYFQGNSAPDKSGLPSDRFSAERTGGSVSTLTIQRTQQEDSAVYLCASSLDRSGQFFGPGTRLTVL.

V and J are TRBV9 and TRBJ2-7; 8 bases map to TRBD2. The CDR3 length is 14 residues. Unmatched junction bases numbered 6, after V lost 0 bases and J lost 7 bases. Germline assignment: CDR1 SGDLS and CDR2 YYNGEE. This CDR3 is CASSVDSGVEEQYF. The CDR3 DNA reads TGTGCCAGCAGCGTAGATAGCGGGGTTGAAGAGCAGTACTTC.

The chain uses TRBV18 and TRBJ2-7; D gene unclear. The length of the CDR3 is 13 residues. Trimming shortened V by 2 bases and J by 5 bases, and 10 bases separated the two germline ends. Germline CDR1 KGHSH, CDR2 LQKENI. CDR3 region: CASSPGEGNEQYF. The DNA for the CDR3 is TGTGCCAGCTCACCAGGGGAAGGGAACGAGCAGTACTTC.

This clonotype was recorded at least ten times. The CDR3 DNA sequence: TGTGCCAGCAGTTTATCCAGGCCGGACACCGGGGAGCTGTTTTTT. It encodes CASSLSRPDTGELFF. J is TRBJ2-2 and V is TRBV27; D ambiguous. The germline gives CDR1 MNHEY, CDR2 SMNVEV (reference sequence). The CDR3 spans 15 residues. The V and J ends lost 0 bases and 3 bases respectively, with 8 bases between them.

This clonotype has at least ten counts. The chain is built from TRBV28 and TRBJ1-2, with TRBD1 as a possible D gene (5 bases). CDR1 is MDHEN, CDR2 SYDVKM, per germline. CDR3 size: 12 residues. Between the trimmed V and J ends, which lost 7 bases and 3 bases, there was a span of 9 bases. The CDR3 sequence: CASTQGDYGYTF. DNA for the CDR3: TGTGCCAGCACCCAGGGAGACTATGGCTACACCTTC.

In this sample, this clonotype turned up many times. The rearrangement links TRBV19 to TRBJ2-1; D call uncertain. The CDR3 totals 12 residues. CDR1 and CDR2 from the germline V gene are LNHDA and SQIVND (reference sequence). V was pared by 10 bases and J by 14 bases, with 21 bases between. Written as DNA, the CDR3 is TGTGCCACCGATTCCGAGAAGGGCCACGAGTTCTTC. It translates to CATDSEKGHEFF.

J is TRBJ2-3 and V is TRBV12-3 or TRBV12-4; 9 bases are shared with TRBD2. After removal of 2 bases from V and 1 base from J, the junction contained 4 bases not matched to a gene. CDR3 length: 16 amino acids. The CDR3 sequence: CASSLPVAGGTDTQYF. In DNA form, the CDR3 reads TGTGCCAGCAGTTTACCGGTAGCGGGGGGCACAGATACGCAGTATTTT.

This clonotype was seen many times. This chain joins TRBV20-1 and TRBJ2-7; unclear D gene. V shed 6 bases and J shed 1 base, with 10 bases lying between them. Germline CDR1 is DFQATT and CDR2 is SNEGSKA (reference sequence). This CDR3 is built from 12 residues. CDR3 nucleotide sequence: TGCAGTGCCATAATGGGGTCCTACGAGCAGTACTTC. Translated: CSAIMGSYEQYF.

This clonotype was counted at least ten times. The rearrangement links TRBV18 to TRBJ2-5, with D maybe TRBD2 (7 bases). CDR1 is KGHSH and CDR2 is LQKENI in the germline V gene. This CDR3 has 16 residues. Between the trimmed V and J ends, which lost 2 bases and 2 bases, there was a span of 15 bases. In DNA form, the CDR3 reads TGTGCCAGCTCACCATCCTTACAGGGAGGGCAAGAGACCCAGTACTTC. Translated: CASSPSLQGGQETQYF.

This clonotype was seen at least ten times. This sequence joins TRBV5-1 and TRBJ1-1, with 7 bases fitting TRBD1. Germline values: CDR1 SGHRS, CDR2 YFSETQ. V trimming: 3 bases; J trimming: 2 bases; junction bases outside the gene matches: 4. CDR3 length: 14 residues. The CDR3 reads CASSSGQSNTEAFF. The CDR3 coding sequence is TGCGCCAGCAGCTCGGGACAGAGTAACACTGAAGCTTTCTTT.

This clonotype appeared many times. The CDR3 loop is CAAATSGSTDTQYF. The CDR3 DNA is TGTGCCGCCGCGACTAGCGGCTCCACAGATACGCAGTATTTT. The chain has TRBV13 and TRBJ2-3; 9 bases match TRBD2. The V segment lost 11 bases and the J segment 2 bases; nucleotides outside the gene matches: 8. The CDR3 runs 14 residues. The V gene's germline CDR1 is PRHDT and CDR2 FYEKMQ (reference sequence).

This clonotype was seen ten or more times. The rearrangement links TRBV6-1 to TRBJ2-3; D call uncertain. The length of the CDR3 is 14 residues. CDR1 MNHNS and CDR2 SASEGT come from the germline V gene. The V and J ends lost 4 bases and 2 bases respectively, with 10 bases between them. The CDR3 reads CASSAEIDTDTQYF. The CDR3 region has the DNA TGTGCCAGCAGTGCAGAAATAGACACAGATACGCAGTATTTT.

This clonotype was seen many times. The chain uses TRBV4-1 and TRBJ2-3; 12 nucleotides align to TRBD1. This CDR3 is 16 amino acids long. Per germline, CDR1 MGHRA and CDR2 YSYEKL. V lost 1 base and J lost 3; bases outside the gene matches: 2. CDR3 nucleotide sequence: TGCGCCAGCAGCCAAGCGGGACAGGGGGCAACAGATACGCAGTATTTT. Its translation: CASSQAGQGATDTQYF.

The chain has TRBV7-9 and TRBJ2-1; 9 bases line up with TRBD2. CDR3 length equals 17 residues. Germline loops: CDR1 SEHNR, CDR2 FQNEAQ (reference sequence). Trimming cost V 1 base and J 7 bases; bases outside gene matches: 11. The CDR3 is CASSLDLREGRQNEQFF. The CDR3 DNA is TGTGCCAGCAGCTTAGATTTGCGGGAGGGCCGCCAGAATGAGCAGTTCTTC.

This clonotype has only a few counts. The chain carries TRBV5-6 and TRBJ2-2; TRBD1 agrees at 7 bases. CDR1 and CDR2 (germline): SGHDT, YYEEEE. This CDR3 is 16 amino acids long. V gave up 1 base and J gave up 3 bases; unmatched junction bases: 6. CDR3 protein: CASSLPGTEYTGELFF. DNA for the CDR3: TGTGCCAGCAGCTTGCCCGGGACAGAGTACACCGGGGAGCTGTTTTTT.

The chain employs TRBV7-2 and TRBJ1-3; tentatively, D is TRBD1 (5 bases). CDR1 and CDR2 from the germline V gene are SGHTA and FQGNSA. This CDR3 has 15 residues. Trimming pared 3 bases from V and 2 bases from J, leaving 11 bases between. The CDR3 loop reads CASSFRGTAGNTIYF. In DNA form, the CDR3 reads TGTGCCAGCAGCTTCAGAGGGACCGCTGGAAACACCATATATTTT.